This TCR beta chain is from a study of molecular identifiers for immune sequencing clone quantification. On this clonotype itself: Its target is unknown. The CDR3 end shows no conserved phenylalanine or tryptophan, and so a read error is likely.

Previously described methods and listed TCR primers were used for bulk TCR libraries. TCRdb called the PCR reads again in MiXCR, with one record for every CDR3 protein. The sample has hundreds of thousands of distinct CDR3 sequences, about 25% seen once. Isolation of naive CD8 T cells was achieved by sorting on a CD8+CD4-CCR7+CD45RA+ phenotype. The V end lost 5 bases, the J end lost 3 bases, and 11 bases lay between the germline ends. This CDR3 comprises 15 residues. Overall study findings and caveats: Sharing of a barcode by identical TCR molecules could cause highly expanded clone sizes to be underestimated.

The material sequenced was naive CD8+ T cells from blood, with Jurkat cell RNA spiked in. Subset of the sample: FACS-sorted CD8+CD4-CCR7+CD45RA+ naive T cells. The gene calls are TRBV12-3 or TRBV12-4 and TRBJ2-6; the D is unclear. The TCR was taken from a human donor in good health. Some libraries in this study had Jurkat cell RNA spiked in. The CDR3 coding sequence is TGTGCCAGCAGTCTCTTCGGTGTTGGGGCCAACGTCCTGACTTAC. It yields the protein CASSLFGVGANVLTY.